This is a list of T cell receptor beta chains from one sample in a study of blood T cell repertoires in COVID-19. The protocol was immunoSEQ multiplex PCR, while the TCRdb copy is restricted to in-frame clones and leaves out a portion. This sample has roughly 230,000 clones, with roughly 80% found just once. What was sequenced was peripheral blood. The source of these receptors is a woman aged 45-65 years with acute or convalescent COVID-19. CDR3s include the opening cysteine and the closing phenylalanine or tryptophan. A D gene is named only where the DNA matches it firmly. Clone size is given for some rows only: seen once, a few or many times, or a class if the clone is expanded.

>-|TRBJ2-5|TRBD1|TRBV5-6
TGTGCCAGCAGCAGGGACAGGGGGATCCAAGAGACCCAGTACTTC
CASSRDRGIQETQYF
>-|TRBJ2-1|TRBD2|TRBV3-1/TRBV3-2
TGTGCCAGCAGCCAAGATGGGCGGGGGGGCCGGAGTGAGCAGTTCTTC
CASSQDGRGGRSEQFF
>-|TRBJ1-2|-|TRBV27
TGTGCCAGCAGTTCGCGTCGTGGACAGCCCGTCTATGGCTACACCTTC
CASSSRRGQPVYGYTF
>once|TRBJ1-4|-|TRBV3-1/TRBV3-2
TGTGCCAGCAGCCAAGAAAGGGAAGGAGGCAATGAAAAACTGTTTTTT
CASSQEREGGNEKLFF
>-|TRBJ2-2|-|TRBV5-6
TGTGCCAGCAGCTTAGGTAGGAGTTTATACGCCGGGGAGCTGTTTTTT
CASSLGRSLYAGELFF
>once|TRBJ2-7|TRBD2|TRBV7-8
TGTGCCAGCAGCTTAGCGCGGCGACTAGCGGGACTTTACTACGAGCAGTACTTC
CASSLARRLAGLYYEQYF
>-|TRBJ1-6|-|TRBV7-3
TGTGCCAGCAGCTTAAATACAGCAAATAATTCACCCCTCCACTTT
CASSLNTANNSPLHF
>few|TRBJ1-5|-|TRBV16
TGTGCCAGCAGCCCCCAGGGACAAGCTCATCAGCCCCAGCATTTT
CASSPQGQAHQPQHF
>-|TRBJ2-5|-|TRBV30
TGTGCCTGGAGTGCCGACAGTGGAGAGACCCAGTACTTC
CAWSADSGETQYF
>-|TRBJ2-5|TRBD2|TRBV5-1
TGCGCCAGCAGCTTGGGACTAGCGATCGAGACCCAGTACTTC
CASSLGLAIETQYF
>-|TRBJ2-4|TRBD1|TRBV19
TGTGCCAGTAGTCCTATACAGGGGGCGACCAAAAACATTCAGTACTTC
CASSPIQGATKNIQYF
>-|TRBJ1-6|-|TRBV3-1/TRBV3-2
TGTGCCAGCAGCCGACCTAGAACGGGGGATAATTCACCCCTCCACTTT
CASSRPRTGDNSPLHF
>-|TRBJ1-4|TRBD1|TRBV5-1
TGCGCCAGCAGCTTTCAGGGGGCTGGTTATGAAAAACTGTTTTTT
CASSFQGAGYEKLFF
>-|TRBJ2-2|-|TRBV28
TGTGCCAGCAGTTTCCACAGGGTAGTCGGGGAGCTGTTTTTT
CASSFHRVVGELFF
>-|TRBJ1-2|-|TRBV5-6
TGTGCCAGCAGCTTGGTGTCAGGGAACTATGGCTACACCTTC
CASSLVSGNYGYTF
>-|TRBJ1-2|TRBD1|TRBV6-5
TGTGCCAGCATGCCCGGGACAGGGCATAACTATGGCTACACCTTC
CASMPGTGHNYGYTF
>-|TRBJ2-3|-|TRBV9
TGTGCCAGCAGCGTAGACCTCGGGGAGGGCACAGATACGCAGTATTTT
CASSVDLGEGTDTQYF
>-|TRBJ2-3|-|TRBV6-5
TGTGCCAGCAGCCAAGTCAGGTCGAATACGCAGTATTTT
CASSQVRSNTQYF
>once|TRBJ1-5|-|TRBV18
TGTGCCAGCTCACTGCGGGGGGACTATGATCAGCCCCAGCATTTT
CASSLRGDYDQPQHF
>-|TRBJ2-1|-|TRBV7-2
TGTGCCAGCAGCTTAGCGTTGCGGGAGCAGTTCTTC
CASSLALREQFF
>few|TRBJ1-6|TRBD1|TRBV19
TGTGCCAGTAGTGCCGACAGGGGGTATTCACCCCTCCACTTT
CASSADRGYSPLHF
>-|TRBJ1-2|-|TRBV19
TGTGCCAGTAAGGGGCAAGAAGGGGACTATGGCTACACCTTC
CASKGQEGDYGYTF
>-|TRBJ1-2|-|TRBV4-1
TGCGCCAGCAGCCAGGATGACAGCTATGGCTACACCTTC
CASSQDDSYGYTF
>once|TRBJ2-1|TRBD2|TRBV13
TGTGCCAGCAGCCATGGGACTAGCGGGTTATACAATGAGCAGTTCTTC
CASSHGTSGLYNEQFF
>-|TRBJ2-5|-|TRBV18
TGTGCCAGCTCACCTGGCGAGACCCAGTACTTC
CASSPGETQYF
>-|TRBJ2-1|TRBD1|TRBV7-7
TGTGCTAGCAGCCTGGACAGGGGGGACTACAATGAGCAGTTCTTC
CASSLDRGDYNEQFF
>-|TRBJ1-5|-|TRBV7-2
TGTGCCAGCAGCTTAGATCTACTTCGCAATCAGCCCCAGCATTTT
CASSLDLLRNQPQHF
>-|TRBJ2-3|TRBD2|TRBV18
TGTGCCAGCTCACCTGTAGCGGGAGGGGCAGATACGCAGTATTTT
CASSPVAGGADTQYF